The sequence of this TCR beta chain was determined in a study of identical twins. This clonotype was recorded a few times. The CDR3 has 17 residues. With 0 bases removed from V and 4 bases from J, the gap between germline ends came to 21 bases. Germline assignment: CDR1 DFQATT and CDR2 SNEGSKA (reference sequence). Each CDR3 protein gets one entry after TCRdb re-called the 5' RACE reads with MiXCR. In the table there are hundreds of thousands of distinct CDR3 sequences, 18% of which are singletons. The same data also contributed to another study, on T cells expressing NK-cell markers.

The clonotype originates from a woman aged 18-29 years in good health. Sequencing was performed on PBMCs. The chain links TRBV20-1 to TRBJ1-1; tentatively, D is TRBD1 (6 bases). The CDR3 bases are TGCAGTGCTAGAGATAGGGAAGGAAGGGGGGCGCTCACTGAAGCTTTCTTT. Its translation: CSARDREGRGALTEAFF.